This TCR beta chain originates from a study of CD8 T cells in ankylosing spondylitis. Broader study findings: As for the disease-linked clones, they showed a CD8+ phenotype and occurred at relatively low frequencies in peripheral blood. Clones linked to disease were reported to show significant enrichment in matched ankylosing spondylitis synovial fluid. In reactive arthritis synovial fluid and blood, some motif variants had been reported before.

By quantitative 5'-RACE with molecular barcodes, the TCR beta libraries were made. TCRdb reprocessed the 5' RACE reads with MiXCR, giving one entry per CDR3 protein. This sample has about 27,000 distinct CDR3 sequences, with approximately 8% found just once. V was pared by 0 bases and J by 7 bases, with 9 bases between. The CDR3 extends over 13 amino acids. Germline V gene data show CDR1 as MNHEY and CDR2 as SVGEGT. Concerning this clonotype itself: Its antigen is unidentified.

The sequencing input was blood. This chain joins TRBV6-2 or TRBV6-3 and TRBJ1-1; D gene unclear. The TCR comes from a male donor with ankylosing spondylitis or in good health (not recorded which). The CDR3 bases are TGTGCCAGCAGTTACTCAATGGCCAGTGAAGCTTTCTTT. This sequence encodes CASSYSMASEAFF.